Following are 4 T cell receptor beta chains from one sample sequenced in a study of human versus mouse CDR3 diversity and MHC coevolution. Some clones are missing from TCRdb's copy, which holds only in-frame ones; the method was immunoSEQ multiplex PCR. Here the sample spans about 83,000 clones, 80% to 95% being singletons. The sequenced sample consisted of naive CD4+ T cells from blood. Sample subset: CD45RO-negative CD62L-positive naive CD4 T cells. Every receptor here comes from a person between 25 and 70 years old in good health.

The CDR3 is CSALAIYEQFF. In DNA, the CDR3 is TGCAGTGCCCTAGCCATATATGAGCAGTTCTTC. The chain links TRBV20-1 to TRBJ2-1; tentative D call: TRBD2 (5 bases). With 6 bases removed from V and 8 bases from J, the gap between germline ends came to 11 bases. The CDR3 loop spans 11 amino acids. Germline V gene lookup returns CDR1 DFQATT and CDR2 SNEGSKA (reference sequence).

The V gene is TRBV27, the J gene TRBJ2-1; D might be TRBD1 (7 bases). Germline V gene lookup returns CDR1 MNHEY and CDR2 SMNVEV (reference sequence). V was pared by 6 bases and J by 3 bases, with 12 bases between. The CDR3 consists of 14 residues. The CDR3 spells CASSLQGGYNEQFF. For the CDR3, the DNA is TGTGCCAGCAGCCTCCAGGGGGGCTACAATGAGCAGTTCTTC.

J is TRBJ1-1 and V is TRBV7-9; the D is unclear. V was clipped by 1 base and J by 2 bases, with 11 bases between them. This CDR3 is built from 15 residues. Germline CDR1 reads SEHNR; CDR2 reads FQNEAQ (reference sequence). CDR3 nucleotide sequence: TGTGCCAGCAGCTTAGTCTCCCGAGTTAACACTGAAGCTTTCTTT. It is translated as CASSLVSRVNTEAFF.

The chain recombines TRBV25-1 with TRBJ2-3, with 10 bases aligning to TRBD1. Germline V gene sequence: CDR1 MGHDK, CDR2 SYGVNS. The V and J ends lost 4 bases and 4 bases, in that order; junction bases with no gene match: 5. The CDR3 contains 15 residues. The CDR3 is CASSAPGTGADTQYF. CDR3 bases: TGTGCCAGCAGTGCCCCCGGGACAGGGGCAGATACGCAGTATTTT. Filled out from reference TRBV25-1 and TRBJ2-3, the complete variable domain reads EADIYQTPRYLVIGTGKKITLECSQTMGHDKMYWYQQDPGMELHLIHYSYGVNSTEKGDLSSESTVSRIRTEHFPLTLESARPSHTSQYLCASSAPGTGADTQYFGPGTRLTVL.